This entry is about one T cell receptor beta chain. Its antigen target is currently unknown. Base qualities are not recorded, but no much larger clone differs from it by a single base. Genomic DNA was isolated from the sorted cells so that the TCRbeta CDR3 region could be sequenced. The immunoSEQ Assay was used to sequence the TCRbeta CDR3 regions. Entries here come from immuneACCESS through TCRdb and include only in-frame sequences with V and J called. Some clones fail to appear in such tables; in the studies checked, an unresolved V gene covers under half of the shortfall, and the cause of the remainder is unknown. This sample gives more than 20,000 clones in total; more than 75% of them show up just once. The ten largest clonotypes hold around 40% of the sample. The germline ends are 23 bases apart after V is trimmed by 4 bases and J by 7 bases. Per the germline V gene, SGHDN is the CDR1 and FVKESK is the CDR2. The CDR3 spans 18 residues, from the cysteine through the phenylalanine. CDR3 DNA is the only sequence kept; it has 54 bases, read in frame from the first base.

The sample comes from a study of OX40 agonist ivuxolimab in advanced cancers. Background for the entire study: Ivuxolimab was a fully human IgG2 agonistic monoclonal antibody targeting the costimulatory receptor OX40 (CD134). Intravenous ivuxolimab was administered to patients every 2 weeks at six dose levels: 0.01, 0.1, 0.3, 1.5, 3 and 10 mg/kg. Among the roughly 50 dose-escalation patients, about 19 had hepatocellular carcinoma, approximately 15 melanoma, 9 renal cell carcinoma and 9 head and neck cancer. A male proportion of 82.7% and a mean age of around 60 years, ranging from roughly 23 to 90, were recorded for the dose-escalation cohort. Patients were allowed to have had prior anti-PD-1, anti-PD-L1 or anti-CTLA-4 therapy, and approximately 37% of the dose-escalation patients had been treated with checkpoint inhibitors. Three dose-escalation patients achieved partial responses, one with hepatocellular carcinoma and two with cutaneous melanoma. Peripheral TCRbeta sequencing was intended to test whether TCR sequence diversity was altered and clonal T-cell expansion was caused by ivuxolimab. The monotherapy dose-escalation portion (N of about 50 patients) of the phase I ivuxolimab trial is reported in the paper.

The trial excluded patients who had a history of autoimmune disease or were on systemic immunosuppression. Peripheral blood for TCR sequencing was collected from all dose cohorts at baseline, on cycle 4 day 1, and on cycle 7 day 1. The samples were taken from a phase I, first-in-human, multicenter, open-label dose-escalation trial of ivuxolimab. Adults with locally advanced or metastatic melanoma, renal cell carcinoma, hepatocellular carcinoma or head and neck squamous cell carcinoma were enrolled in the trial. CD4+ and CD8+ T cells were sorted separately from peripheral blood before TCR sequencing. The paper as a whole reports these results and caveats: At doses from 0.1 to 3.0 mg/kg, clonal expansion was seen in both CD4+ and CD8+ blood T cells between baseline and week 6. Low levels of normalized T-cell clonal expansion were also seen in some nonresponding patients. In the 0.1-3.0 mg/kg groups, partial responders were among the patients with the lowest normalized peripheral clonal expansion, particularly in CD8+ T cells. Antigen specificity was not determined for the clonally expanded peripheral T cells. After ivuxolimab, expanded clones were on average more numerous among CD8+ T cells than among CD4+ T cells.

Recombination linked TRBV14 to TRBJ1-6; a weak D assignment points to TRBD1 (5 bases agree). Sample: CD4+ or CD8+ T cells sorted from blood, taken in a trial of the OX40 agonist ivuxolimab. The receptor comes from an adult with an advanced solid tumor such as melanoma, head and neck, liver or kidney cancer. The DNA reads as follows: TGTGCCAGCAGCCCTATTTCCCGGGACGCAGCCATAAATTCACCCCTCCACTTT. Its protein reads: CASSPISRDAAINSPLHF. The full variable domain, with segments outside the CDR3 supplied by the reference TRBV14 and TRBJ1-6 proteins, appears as EAGVTQFPSHSVIEKGQTVTLRCDPISGHDNLYWYRRVMGKEIKFLLHFVKESKQDESGMPNNRFLAERTGGTYSTLKVQPAELEDSGVYFCASSPISRDAAINSPLHFGNGTRLTVT.